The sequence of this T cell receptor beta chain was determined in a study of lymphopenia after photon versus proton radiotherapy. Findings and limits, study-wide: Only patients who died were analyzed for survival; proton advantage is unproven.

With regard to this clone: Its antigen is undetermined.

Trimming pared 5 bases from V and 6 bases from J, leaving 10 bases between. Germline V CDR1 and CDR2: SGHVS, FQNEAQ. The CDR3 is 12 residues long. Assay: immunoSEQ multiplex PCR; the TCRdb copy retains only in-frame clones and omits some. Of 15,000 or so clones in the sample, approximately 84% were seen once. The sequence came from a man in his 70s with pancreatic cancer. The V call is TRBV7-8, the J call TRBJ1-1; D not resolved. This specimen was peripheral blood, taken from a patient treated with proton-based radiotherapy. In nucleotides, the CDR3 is TGTGCCAGCAGCCCATCCAGACCTGAAGCTTTCTTT. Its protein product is CASSPSRPEAFF.